What follows are 9 T cell receptor beta chains derived from one specimen sequenced in a study of OX40 agonist ivuxolimab in advanced cancers. Here immunoSEQ multiplex PCR was the method, and the copy in TCRdb shows in-frame clones only, minus some. The sample lists nearly 25,000 clones, roughly 88% occurring once. Sequences were derived from CD4+ or CD8+ T cells sorted from blood, sampled in a trial of the OX40 agonist ivuxolimab. Receptors originate from an adult with an advanced solid tumor such as melanoma, head and neck, liver or kidney cancer.

The chain uses TRBV7-9 and TRBJ2-1; perhaps TRBD1 as D (6 bases). Trimming took off 6 bases at V and 4 bases at J, with 16 bases between the two ends. The CDR3 runs to 15 residues. The V gene's germline CDR1 is SEHNR and CDR2 FQNEAQ (reference sequence). Here the CDR3 reads CASSPPGTLYNEQFF. CDR3 sequence (DNA): TGTGCCAGCAGTCCCCCTGGGACACTGTACAATGAGCAGTTCTTC.

The chain employs TRBV9 and TRBJ2-1; 11 nucleotides align to TRBD2. The germline V gene has CDR1 SGDLS and CDR2 YYNGEE. V shed 0 bases, J shed 6 bases, and the junction held 11 bases outside the gene matches. This CDR3 contains 18 residues. CDR3 coding DNA: TGTGCCAGCAGCGTAGTTCAGGGTAGCGGGAGGGCCCTCAATGAGCAGTTCTTC. It encodes CASSVVQGSGRALNEQFF.

This rearrangement joins TRBV21-1 to TRBJ1-2; TRBD1 was called by the table and not checked on the DNA. TRBV21-1 is a pseudogene segment. The length of the CDR3 is 18 residues. The DNA for the CDR3 is TGTGCCAGCAGCAATAAAGGGACAGGGGGCGGTAGGGTCTATGGCTACACCTTC. The encoded protein is CASSNKGTGGGRVYGYTF.

The chain recombines TRBV5-1 with TRBJ1-1; possible D gene TRBD1, 5 bases. The CDR3 loop spans 14 amino acids. Trimming cost V 1 base and J 4 bases, with 11 bases left between them. CDR1 and CDR2 from the germline V gene are SGHRS and YFSETQ. The CDR3 is CASSLWGGSTEAFF. As DNA, the CDR3 is TGCGCCAGCAGCTTGTGGGGGGGAAGCACTGAAGCTTTCTTT.

The chain employs TRBV6-6 and TRBJ1-2; weak D call: TRBD1 (6 bases). With 2 bases removed from V and 8 bases from J, the gap between germline ends came to 21 bases. The CDR3 has 16 residues. Germline CDR1 is MNHNY and CDR2 is SVGAGI (reference sequence). The DNA of the CDR3 is TGTGCCAGCAGTTACACTTACAGGGTCCGGGAGTTCGGCTACACCTTC. Protein: CASSYTYRVREFGYTF.

The chain carries TRBV11-3 and TRBJ2-7; D ambiguous. The V end was cut by 3 bases, the J end by 3 bases, with 9 bases between. Germline CDR1 reads SGHNT; CDR2 reads YENEEA. This CDR3 region has 13 residues. The CDR3 coding sequence is TGTGCCAGCAGCTTTCGAGGAAACTACGAGCAGTACTTC. It codes for CASSFRGNYEQYF.

The chain has TRBV4-1 and TRBJ2-5, with TRBD2 matching 14 bases. The J call may be mistaken, given a closer DNA end match to TRBJ2-7. The CDR3 has 19 residues. In germline, CDR1 is MGHRA, CDR2 YSYEKL. Here the CDR3 reads CASSHPGLAGGPTSYEQYF. The CDR3 DNA follows: TGCGCCAGCAGCCATCCTGGACTAGCGGGAGGCCCAACTTCCTACGAGCAGTACTTC.

The chain uses TRBV7-3 and TRBJ2-1, with no clear D. V was cut by 7 bases and J by 10 bases, with 29 bases left in between. The CDR3 is 17 amino acids. Germline assignment: CDR1 SGHTA and CDR2 FQGTGA. CDR3 sequence: CASTPSWAPLSEREQFF. The CDR3 DNA reads as TGTGCCAGCACCCCCAGTTGGGCTCCCTTGAGCGAGAGGGAGCAGTTCTTC.

The chain is built from TRBV27 and TRBJ2-2; D is possibly TRBD2 (5 bases). The CDR3 loop spans 15 amino acids. V gave up 6 bases and J gave up 4 bases, with 15 bases separating them. Germline values: CDR1 MNHEY, CDR2 SMNVEV (reference sequence). The CDR3 here is CASSTLGGATGELFF. CDR3 in DNA: TGTGCCAGCAGCACACTAGGAGGCGCCACCGGGGAGCTGTTTTTT.